This TCR beta chain comes out of a study of CD8+ T cells in alopecia areata. About the study: Administration of oral tofacitinib to treated patients was at 5 to 10 mg twice daily. Study conclusions and caveats: Sequences from scalp samples also cover resident alphabeta T cells of normal skin. Many expanded lesional clones persisted during tofacitinib (in both scalp and blood). Tofacitinib significantly reduced both scalp clonality and expanded CD8+ clones among the top 100.

RNA was isolated and reverse transcribed to cDNA, the sequencing template. TCRdb keeps only in-frame clones here, not all; method: immunoSEQ multiplex PCR. The sample consists of about 97,000 clones, around 60% of them appearing once. This CDR3 contains 15 residues. Germline trimming cut 6 bases from V and 2 bases from J; bases unmatched to any gene: 8. CDR1 is SNHLY and CDR2 is FYNNEI in the germline V gene. This clone was observed a handful of times. Its antigen is still unknown. Treatment meaning: oral pan-JAK inhibitor, 5-10 mg twice daily. The TCR comes from a human donor with alopecia areata. This specimen consisted of CD8+ T cells sorted from blood, obtained between weeks 55 and 70, from a patient treated with tofacitinib. J is TRBJ1-1 and V is TRBV2; 8 nucleotides agree with TRBD1. This CDR3 is CASSGATGENTEAFF. Written as DNA, the CDR3 is TGTGCCAGCAGCGGGGCGACAGGGGAAAACACTGAAGCTTTCTTT.